Listed below are T cell receptor beta chains from one sample, sequenced in a study of T cells in Graves' hyperthyroidism and ophthalmopathy. TCRdb itself ran the multiplex PCR reads through MiXCR, one entry per CDR3 protein. This repertoire shows 350,000 or so distinct CDR3 sequences, 15% to 20% found once; its top ten account for roughly a sixth. The sample taken for sequencing was blood. These receptors were collected from a woman aged 40 to 55 with Graves' ophthalmopathy. Each CDR3 is given with its conserved first and last residue. D genes are given only for firm matches. A clone size is listed for some rows: how often the clone was seen (once, few, many), or a class if it is expanded.

v_call	d_call	j_call	clone_size	cdr3_nt	cdr3_aa
TRBV2	TRBD2	TRBJ2-2	many	TGTGCCAGCAGTGGTCGGCGGGAGTGGTCCGGGGAGCTGTTTTTT	CASSGRREWSGELFF
TRBV28	.	TRBJ1-1	many	TGTGCCAGCAACGACAGCGGCGGACAAAACACTGAAGCTTTCTTT	CASNDSGGQNTEAFF
TRBV28	.	TRBJ2-3	few	TGTGCCAGCAGTTTTTCAAGGCGGACCGACTTTAGCACAGATACGCAGTATTTT	CASSFSRRTDFSTDTQYF
TRBV28	.	TRBJ1-5	many	TGTGCCAGCAGTTTATTTCCAGTGGGGGGGAGCAATCAGCCCCAGCATTTT	CASSLFPVGGSNQPQHF
TRBV6-5	TRBD1	TRBJ1-5	.	TGTGCCAGCAGTTACGGGCAGGGGGTCAATCAGCCCCAGCATTTT	CASSYGQGVNQPQHF
TRBV5-4	.	TRBJ1-2	many	TGTGCCAGCAGCTTAGGACGCCATAACTATGGCTACACCTTC	CASSLGRHNYGYTF
TRBV5-1	TRBD2	TRBJ2-2	many	TGCGCCAGCAGCTTGGCCCACCTAGCGGTCGGGGAGCTGTTTTTT	CASSLAHLAVGELFF
TRBV7-3	.	TRBJ1-1	many	TGTGCCAGCAGCCCACCCGACAGAATGAACACTGAAGCTTTCTTT	CASSPPDRMNTEAFF
TRBV3-1	TRBD2	TRBJ2-7	few	TGTGCCAGCAGCCAAGAGTCGGGCGGGAGGACCTCCTACGAGCAGTACTTC	CASSQESGGRTSYEQYF
TRBV7-2	.	TRBJ1-2	.	TGTGCCAGCAGCAAACAAGGACAGCAGGGCTATGGCTACACCTTC	CASSKQGQQGYGYTF